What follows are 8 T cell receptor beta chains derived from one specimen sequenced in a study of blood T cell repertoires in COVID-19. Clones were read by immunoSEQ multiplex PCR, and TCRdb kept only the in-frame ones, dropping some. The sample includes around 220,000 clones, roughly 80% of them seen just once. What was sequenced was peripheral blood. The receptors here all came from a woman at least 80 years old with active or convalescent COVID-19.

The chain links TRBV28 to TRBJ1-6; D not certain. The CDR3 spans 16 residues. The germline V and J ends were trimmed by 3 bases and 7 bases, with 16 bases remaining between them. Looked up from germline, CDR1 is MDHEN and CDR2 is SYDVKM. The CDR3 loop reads CASSFVGGQINSPLHF. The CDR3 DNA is TGTGCCAGCAGTTTTGTCGGTGGGCAGATAAATTCACCCCTCCACTTT.

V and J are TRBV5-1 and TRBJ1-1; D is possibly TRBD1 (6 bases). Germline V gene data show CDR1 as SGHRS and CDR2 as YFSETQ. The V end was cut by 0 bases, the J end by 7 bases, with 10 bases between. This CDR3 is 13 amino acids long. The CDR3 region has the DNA TGCGCCAGCAGCTTGGGACAGGCCAATGAAGCTTTCTTT. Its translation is CASSLGQANEAFF. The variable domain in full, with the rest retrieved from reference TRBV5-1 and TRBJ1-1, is KAGVTQTPRYLIKTRGQQVTLSCSPISGHRSVSWYQQTPGQGLQFLFEYFSETQRNKGNFPGRFSGRQFSNSRSEMNVSTLELGDSALYLCASSLGQANEAFFGQGTRLTVV.

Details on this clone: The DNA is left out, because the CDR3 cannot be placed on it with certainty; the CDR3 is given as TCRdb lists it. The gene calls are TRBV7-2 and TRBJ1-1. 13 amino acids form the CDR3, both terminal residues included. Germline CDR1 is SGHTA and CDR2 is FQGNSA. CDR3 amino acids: CASSFLWNTEAFF.

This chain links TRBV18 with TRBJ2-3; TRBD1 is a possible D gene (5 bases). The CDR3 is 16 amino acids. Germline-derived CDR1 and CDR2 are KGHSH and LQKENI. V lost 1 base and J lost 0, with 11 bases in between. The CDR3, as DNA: TGTGCCAGCTCACCACGTCAGGGATTGAGCACAGATACGCAGTATTTT. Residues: CASSPRQGLSTDTQYF.

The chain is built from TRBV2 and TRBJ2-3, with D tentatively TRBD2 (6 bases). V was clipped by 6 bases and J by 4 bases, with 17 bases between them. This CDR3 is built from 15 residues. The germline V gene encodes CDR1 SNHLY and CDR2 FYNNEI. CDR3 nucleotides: TGTGCCAGCAGGATCGGAGGGCCCAGCGCAGATACGCAGTATTTT. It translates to CASRIGGPSADTQYF.

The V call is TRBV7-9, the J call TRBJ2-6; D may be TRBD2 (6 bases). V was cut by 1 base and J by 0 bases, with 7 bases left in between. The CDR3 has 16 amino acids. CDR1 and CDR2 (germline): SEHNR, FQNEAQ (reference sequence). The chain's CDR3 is CASSLGGGSGANVLTF. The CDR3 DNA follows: TGTGCCAGCAGCTTAGGGGGAGGCTCTGGGGCCAACGTCCTGACTTTC. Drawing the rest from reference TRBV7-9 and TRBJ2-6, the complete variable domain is DTGVSQNPRHKITKRGQNVTFRCDPISEHNRLYWYRQTLGQGPEFLTYFQNEAQLEKSRLLSDRFSAERPKGSFSTLEIQRTEQGDSAMYLCASSLGGGSGANVLTFGAGSRLTVL.

CDR3 residues: CASSQGLAGGPGTDTQYF. CDR3 nucleotide sequence: TGTGCCAGCAGCCAAGGACTAGCGGGGGGGCCGGGCACAGATACGCAGTATTTT. The V gene is TRBV4-2, the J gene TRBJ2-3; 14 bases agree with TRBD2. Germline V gives CDR1 LGHNA, CDR2 YNFKEQ. The CDR3 runs to 18 residues. J gave up 1 base and V 1 base, and 4 bases lay outside the gene matches.

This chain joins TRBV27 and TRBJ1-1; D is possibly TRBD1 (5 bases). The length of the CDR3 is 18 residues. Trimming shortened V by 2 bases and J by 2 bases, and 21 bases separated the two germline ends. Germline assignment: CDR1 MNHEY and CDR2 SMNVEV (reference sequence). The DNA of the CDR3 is TGTGCCAGCAGTTTAAGGGGTTTATTGCAGGGTTATAACACTGAAGCTTTCTTT. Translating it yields CASSLRGLLQGYNTEAFF.